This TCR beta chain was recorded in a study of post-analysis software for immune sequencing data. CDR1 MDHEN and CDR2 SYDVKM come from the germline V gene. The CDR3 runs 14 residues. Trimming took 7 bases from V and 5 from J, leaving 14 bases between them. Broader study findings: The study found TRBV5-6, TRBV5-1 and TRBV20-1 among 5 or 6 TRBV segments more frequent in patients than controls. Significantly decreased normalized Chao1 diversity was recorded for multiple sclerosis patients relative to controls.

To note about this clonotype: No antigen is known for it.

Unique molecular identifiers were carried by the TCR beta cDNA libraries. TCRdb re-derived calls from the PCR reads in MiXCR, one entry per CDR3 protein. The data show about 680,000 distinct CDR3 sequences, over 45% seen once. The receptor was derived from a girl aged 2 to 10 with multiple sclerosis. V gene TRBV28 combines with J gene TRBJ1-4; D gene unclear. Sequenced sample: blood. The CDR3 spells CASIGSLGNEKLFF. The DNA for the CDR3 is TGTGCCAGCATCGGGTCTCTGGGGAATGAAAAACTGTTTTTT. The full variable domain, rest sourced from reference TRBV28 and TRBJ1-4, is DVKVTQSSRYLVKRTGEKVFLECVQDMDHENMFWYRQDPGLGLRLIYFSYDVKMKEKGDIPEGYSVSREKKERFSLILESASTNQTSMYLCASIGSLGNEKLFFGSGTQLSVL.